This T cell receptor (beta chain) originates from a study of cytomegalovirus exposure and HLA in healthy donors. For the study at large: The same platform was used for the roughly 120 validation repertoires and the approximately 670 first-cohort repertoires, a later analysis reported.

Here immunoSEQ multiplex PCR was the method, and the copy in TCRdb shows in-frame clones only, minus some. The table has around 130,000 clones, 85% to 90% seen once. This CDR3 region has 13 residues. V lost 5 bases to trimming and J lost 3 bases; unmatched junction nucleotides: 3. Germline CDR1 and CDR2: SQVTM and ANQGSEA. Overall study findings and caveats: Cytomegalovirus-associated TCR beta chains were listed, numbering over 150.

Of note for this clone: Its antigen is not known.

This TCR came from a woman aged 25 to 39 in good health and CMV-seronegative. J is TRBJ1-4 and V is TRBV29-1; 7 bases agree with TRBD1. The specimen was PBMCs. The chain's CDR3 is CSVPGGSNEKLFF. CDR3 nucleotides: TGCAGCGTTCCAGGGGGATCTAATGAAAAACTGTTTTTT.